This T cell receptor beta chain is from a study of T cell responses to AZD1222 COVID-19 vaccine. As for the study in general: Second-dose groups at about 4 or about 12 weeks were pooled.

There are a few counts of this clone. Antigen: not known. Germline values: CDR1 SNHLY, CDR2 FYNNEI. Trimming cost V 6 bases and J 6 bases; bases outside gene matches: 0. The CDR3 is 11 amino acids. TCRdb keeps only in-frame clones here, not all; method: immunoSEQ multiplex PCR. In the table there are roughly 120,000 clones, about 85% of which are singletons. Study findings and constraints: Reportedly, close to half of spike-specific TCRs are directed against unmutated variant regions.

V gene TRBV2 combines with J gene TRBJ1-1, with 8 bases fitting TRBD1. Sequencing was performed on peripheral blood, taken on day 0 of AZD1222 vaccination. The source is an adult in good health. In DNA, the CDR3 is TGTGCCAGCAGGACAGGGGCTGAAGCTTTCTTT. Translated: CASRTGAEAFF.